This T cell receptor (beta chain) was identified during a study of T cell responses to AZD1222 COVID-19 vaccine. Concerning this clone: Its matching antigen is unknown.

CDR1 is SNHLY and CDR2 is FYNNEI in the germline V gene. The CDR3 has 17 residues. Trimming shortened V by 6 bases and J by 2 bases, and 22 bases separated the two germline ends. Points from the study as a whole: Within unmutated variant regions lay the reported targets of nearly half of spike-specific TCRs. Donors, mostly white British, included more females; clonal diversity was possibly underestimated. Only after the peak T cell response were repertoires sampled. At baseline, just 5 or 6 AZD1222 recipients tested seropositive.

Assay: immunoSEQ multiplex PCR; the TCRdb copy retains only in-frame clones and omits some. Here the sample spans around 140,000 clones, roughly 90% being singletons. The origin of this receptor is an adult in good health. The source material was peripheral blood, sampled on day 0 of AZD1222 vaccination. The gene calls are TRBV2 and TRBJ1-2; perhaps TRBD1 as D (6 bases). CDR3 sequence: CASSAFQGGGRNYGYTF. The CDR3 nucleotides read TGTGCCAGCAGCGCTTTCCAAGGGGGTGGGAGGAACTATGGCTACACCTTC.